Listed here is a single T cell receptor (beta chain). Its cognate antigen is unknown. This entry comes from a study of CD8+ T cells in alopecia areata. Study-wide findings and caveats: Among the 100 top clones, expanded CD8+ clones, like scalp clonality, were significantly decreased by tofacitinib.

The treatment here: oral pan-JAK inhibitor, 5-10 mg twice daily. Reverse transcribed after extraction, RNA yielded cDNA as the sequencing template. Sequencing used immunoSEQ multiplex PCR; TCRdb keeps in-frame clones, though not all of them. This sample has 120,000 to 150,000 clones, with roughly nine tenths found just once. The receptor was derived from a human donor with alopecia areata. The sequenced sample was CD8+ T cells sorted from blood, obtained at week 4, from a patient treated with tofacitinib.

The CDR3 DNA reads TGCGCCAGCAGCCAACCCGCTAGCCTTTGGGGGCGGTTCTTC. It translates to CASSQPASLWGRFF. The chain combines TRBV4-1 with TRBJ2-1; tentatively, D is TRBD1 (6 bases). The V end was cut by 2 bases, the J end by 15 bases, with 20 bases between. Germline CDR1 is MGHRA and CDR2 is YSYEKL. The CDR3 is 14 amino acids.